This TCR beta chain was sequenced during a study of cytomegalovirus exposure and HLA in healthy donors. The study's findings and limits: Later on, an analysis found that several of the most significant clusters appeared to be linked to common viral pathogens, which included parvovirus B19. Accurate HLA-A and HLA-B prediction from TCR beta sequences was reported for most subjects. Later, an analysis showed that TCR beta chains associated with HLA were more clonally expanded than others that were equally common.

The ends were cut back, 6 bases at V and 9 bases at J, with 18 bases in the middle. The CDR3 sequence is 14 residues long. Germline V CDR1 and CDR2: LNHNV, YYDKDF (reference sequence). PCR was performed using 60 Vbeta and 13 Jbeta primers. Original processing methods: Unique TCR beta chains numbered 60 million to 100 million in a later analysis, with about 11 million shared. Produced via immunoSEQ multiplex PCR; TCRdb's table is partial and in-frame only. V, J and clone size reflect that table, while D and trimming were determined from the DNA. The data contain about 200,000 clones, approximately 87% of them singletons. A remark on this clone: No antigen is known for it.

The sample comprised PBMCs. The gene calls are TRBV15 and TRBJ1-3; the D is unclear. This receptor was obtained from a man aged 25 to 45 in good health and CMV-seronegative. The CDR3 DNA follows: TGTGCCACCAGGGCGCGGGAAATTGGGAGCACCATATATTTT. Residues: CATRAREIGSTIYF.